These 2 T cell receptor beta chains share one sample of origin, sequenced in a study of blood T cells in healthy people across ages. It was with a sample-barcoded 5' primer and a J-beta primer mix that a second PCR of roughly 7 to 11 cycles was run. Using its own MiXCR run on the 5' RACE reads, TCRdb lists one record per CDR3 protein. Of about 650,000 distinct CDR3 sequences in the sample, 52% were seen once. The source material was blood. The origin of the receptors is a woman aged 80 or older in good health.

The chain couples TRBV2 to TRBJ1-4, with a possible D match to TRBD1 (5 bases). This CDR3 comprises 13 residues. CDR1 SNHLY and CDR2 FYNNEI come from the germline V gene. The V and J ends lost 4 bases and 8 bases respectively, with 11 bases between them. The CDR3 nucleotides read TGTGCCAGCAGTGTGGCAGGGCGGGAAAAACTGTTTTTT. Amino acids: CASSVAGREKLFF.

Notes on this clonotype: One end of the junction is discordant with germline, which a read error may explain. CDR3 protein: CTSSPPGGAGRNNEQFF. DNA of the CDR3: TGTACCAGCAGTCCGCCGGGTGGGGCGGGGCGAAACAATGAGCAGTTCTTC. The chain is built from TRBV6-2 or TRBV6-3 and TRBJ2-1, with TRBD2 as a possible D gene (6 bases). Germline lookup yields CDR1 MNHEY and CDR2 SVGEGT. This CDR3 is built from 17 residues.